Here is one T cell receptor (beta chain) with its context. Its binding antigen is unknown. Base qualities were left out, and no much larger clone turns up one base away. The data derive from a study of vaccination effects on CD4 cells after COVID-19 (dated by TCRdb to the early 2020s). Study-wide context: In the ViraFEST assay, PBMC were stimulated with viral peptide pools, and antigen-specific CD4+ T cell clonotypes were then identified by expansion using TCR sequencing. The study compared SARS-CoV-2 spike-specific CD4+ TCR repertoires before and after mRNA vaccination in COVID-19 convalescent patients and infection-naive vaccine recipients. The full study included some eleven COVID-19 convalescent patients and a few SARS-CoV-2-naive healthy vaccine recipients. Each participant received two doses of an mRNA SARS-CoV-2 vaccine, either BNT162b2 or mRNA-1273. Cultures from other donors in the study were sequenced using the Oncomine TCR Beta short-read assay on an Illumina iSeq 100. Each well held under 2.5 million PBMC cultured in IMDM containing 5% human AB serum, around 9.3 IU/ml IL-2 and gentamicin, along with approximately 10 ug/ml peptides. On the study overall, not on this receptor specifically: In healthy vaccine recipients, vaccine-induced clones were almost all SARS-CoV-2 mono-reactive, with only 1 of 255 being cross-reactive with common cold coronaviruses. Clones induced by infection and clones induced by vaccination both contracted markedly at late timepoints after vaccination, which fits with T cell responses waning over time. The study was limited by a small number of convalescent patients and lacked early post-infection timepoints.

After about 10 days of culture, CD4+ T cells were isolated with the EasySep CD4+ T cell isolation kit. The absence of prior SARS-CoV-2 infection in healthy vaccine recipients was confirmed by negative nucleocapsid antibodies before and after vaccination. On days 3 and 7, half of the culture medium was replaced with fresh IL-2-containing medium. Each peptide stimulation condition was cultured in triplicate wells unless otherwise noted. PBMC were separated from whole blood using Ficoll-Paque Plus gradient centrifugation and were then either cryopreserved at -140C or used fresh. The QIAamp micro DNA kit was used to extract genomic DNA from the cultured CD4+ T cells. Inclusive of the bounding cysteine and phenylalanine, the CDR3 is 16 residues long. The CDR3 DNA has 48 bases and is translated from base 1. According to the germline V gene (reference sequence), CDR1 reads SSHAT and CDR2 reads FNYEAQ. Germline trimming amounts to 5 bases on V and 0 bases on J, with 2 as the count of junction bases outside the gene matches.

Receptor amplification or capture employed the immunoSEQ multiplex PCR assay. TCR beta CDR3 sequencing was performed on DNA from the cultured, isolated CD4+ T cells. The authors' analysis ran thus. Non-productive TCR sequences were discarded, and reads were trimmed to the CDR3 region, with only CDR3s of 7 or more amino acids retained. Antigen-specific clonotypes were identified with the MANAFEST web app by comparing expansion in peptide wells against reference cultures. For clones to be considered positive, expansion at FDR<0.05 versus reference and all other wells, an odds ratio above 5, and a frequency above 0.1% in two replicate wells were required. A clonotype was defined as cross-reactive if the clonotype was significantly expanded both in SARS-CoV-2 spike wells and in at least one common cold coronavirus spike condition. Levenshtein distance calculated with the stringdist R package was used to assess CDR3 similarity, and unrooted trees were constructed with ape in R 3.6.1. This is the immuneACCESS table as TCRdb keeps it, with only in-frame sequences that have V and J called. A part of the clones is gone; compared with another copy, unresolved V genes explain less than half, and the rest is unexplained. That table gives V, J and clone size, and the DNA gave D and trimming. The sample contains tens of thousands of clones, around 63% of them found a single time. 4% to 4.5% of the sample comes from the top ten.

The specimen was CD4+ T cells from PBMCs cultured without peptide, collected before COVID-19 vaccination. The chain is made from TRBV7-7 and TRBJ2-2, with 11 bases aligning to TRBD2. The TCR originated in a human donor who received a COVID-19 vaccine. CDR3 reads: CASSILAGANTGELFF. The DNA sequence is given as TGTGCCAGCAGCATACTAGCGGGGGCGAACACCGGGGAGCTGTTTTTT.